The sequence of this TCR beta chain was determined in a study of blood T cell repertoires in COVID-19. Authors' methods: Reference gene primer amplification gave nucleated cell count estimates. Method: immunoSEQ multiplex PCR; TCRdb's copy keeps in-frame clones and lacks some. V and J calls plus clone size are reproduced from that table; the DNA served to infer D and trimming. The table lists a few hundred thousand clones, approximately 80% of them singletons. The sequenced sample consisted of peripheral blood. The TCR comes from a woman aged 18 to 35 with acute or convalescent COVID-19.

As DNA, the CDR3 is TGTGCCAGCAGCTCCCTTGCAGGGCCCGATAGCAATCAGCCCCAGCATTTT. This gives the protein CASSSLAGPDSNQPQHF. This chain joins TRBV28 and TRBJ1-5; D is perhaps TRBD1 (5 bases). CDR1 MDHEN and CDR2 SYDVKM come from the germline V gene. This CDR3 is built from 17 residues. V shed 6 bases and J shed 0 bases, with 18 bases lying between them.